This T cell receptor (beta chain) was profiled in a study of blood T cells in healthy people across ages. No fewer than 5.5 micrograms of total RNA were isolated from every sample. This CDR3 region has 12 residues. Trimming cost V 4 bases and J 13 bases; bases outside gene matches: 7. CDR1 and CDR2 from the germline V gene are MNHEY and SMNVEV (reference sequence). This clonotype was detected a few times. Primed by a sample-barcoded 5' primer and a J-beta primer mix, a second PCR proceeded for about 6 to 11 cycles. MiXCR, run by TCRdb on the 5' RACE reads, gives a single entry per CDR3 protein. The sample carries about a million distinct CDR3 sequences, about 51% recorded once.

V and J are TRBV27 and TRBJ2-4; 7 nucleotides align to TRBD2. This sequence was found in a woman aged 60-75 years in good health. The sample was blood. CDR3: CASSSTSEEQYF. DNA of the CDR3: TGTGCCAGCAGTTCTACTAGCGAAGAGCAGTACTTC.